These 22 T cell receptor beta chains originate from one sample sequenced in a study of blood T cell repertoires in COVID-19. The table came from immunoSEQ multiplex PCR; TCRdb's copy has only in-frame clones and leaves some out. The sample shows roughly 250,000 clones, around 82% of them seen only once. Sequencing was carried out using peripheral blood. Source of these receptors: a woman of 80 years or more with active or convalescent COVID-19.

This clone has more than one count but fewer than ten. The chain combines TRBV12-3 or TRBV12-4 with TRBJ1-2; D uncertain. The CDR3 has 13 residues. Trimming cost V 8 bases and J 2 bases, with 12 bases left between them. The CDR3 loop reads CASCPPGNYGYTF. The DNA for the CDR3 is TGTGCCAGCTGCCCCCCCGGGAACTATGGCTACACCTTC.

This chain links TRBV10-1 with TRBJ2-7; possibly TRBD1 for D (6 bases). This CDR3 region has 15 residues. Trimming took 6 bases from V and 7 from J, leaving 22 bases between them. Germline-derived CDR1 and CDR2 are WNHNN and SYGVQD (reference sequence). The CDR3 bases are TGCGCCAGCAGCGTGGACAGCCTCGGCGGACGAGAGCAGTACTTC. Protein product: CASSVDSLGGREQYF.

J is TRBJ1-2 and V is TRBV5-1; 8 bases line up with TRBD1. Germline CDR1 SGHRS, CDR2 YFSETQ. The ends lost 3 bases at V and 3 bases at J; junction bases unmatched: 7. This CDR3 spans 15 amino acids. CDR3 DNA sequence: TGCGCCAGCAGCTCGGGACAGGTATTCGACTATGGCTACACCTTC. It specifies CASSSGQVFDYGYTF.

This clone came up a few times. This chain connects TRBV12-3 or TRBV12-4 to TRBJ1-1, with TRBD1 matching 11 bases. The CDR3 is 13 residues long. J gave up 11 bases and V 5 bases, and 7 bases lay outside the gene matches. For the CDR3, the DNA is TGTGCCAGCAGTCTGGACAGGGGGCTAAAGGCTTTCTTT. It codes for CASSLDRGLKAFF.

The CDR3 DNA sequence: TGCACCACTCTTAGCAGGGTGAACACTGAAGCTTTCTTT. Translated: CTTLSRVNTEAFF. This chain uses TRBV1 with TRBJ1-1; the table's D gene call, TRBD1, was not cross checked with the DNA. TRBV1 is recorded as a pseudogene. This CDR3 contains 13 residues.

This clone has just a few counts. The chain combines TRBV5-1 with TRBJ1-5, with D unresolved. V gave up 3 bases and J gave up 2 bases, with 6 bases separating them. Germline V gives CDR1 SGHRS, CDR2 YFSETQ. The CDR3 is made up of 13 amino acids. The CDR3 nucleotides read TGCGCCAGCAGCTACGAGGGCAATCAGCCCCAGCATTTT. This translates into CASSYEGNQPQHF. The full variable domain, rest sourced from reference TRBV5-1 and TRBJ1-5, is KAGVTQTPRYLIKTRGQQVTLSCSPISGHRSVSWYQQTPGQGLQFLFEYFSETQRNKGNFPGRFSGRQFSNSRSEMNVSTLELGDSALYLCASSYEGNQPQHFGDGTRLSIL.

The V gene is TRBV30, the J gene TRBJ1-1; TRBD1 agrees at 10 bases. V lost 2 bases, J lost 4 bases, and 7 bases stayed unmatched. In germline, CDR1 is GTSNPN, CDR2 SVGIG (reference sequence). This CDR3 contains 15 residues. CDR3 nucleotide sequence: TGTGCCTGGAGTACAGGGACAGGGGTGACCACTGAAGCTTTCTTT. This codes for CAWSTGTGVTTEAFF.

The chain uses TRBV5-4 and TRBJ1-2; TRBD1 might be the D (5 bases). The V and J ends lost 5 bases and 8 bases respectively, with 19 bases between them. The CDR3 runs 14 residues. The germline CDR1 and CDR2 sequences are SGHNT and YYREEE (reference sequence). The CDR3 DNA follows: TGTGCCAGCAGGATAAGGCAGGGATTGGACGGCTACACCTTC. It codes for CASRIRQGLDGYTF.

The V call is TRBV15, the J call TRBJ2-5, with D unresolved. This CDR3 region has 13 residues. Deletions cut 0 bases from V and 3 bases from J, with 5 bases between. Germline-derived CDR1 and CDR2 are LNHNV and YYDKDF (reference sequence). Here the CDR3 DNA reads TGTGCCACCAGCAGAGAACGGGAAGAGACCCAGTACTTC. As protein: CATSREREETQYF.

Of note for this clone: Different DNA sequences within this sample yield the same CDR3. The chain is built from TRBV29-1 and TRBJ1-2; 8 bases line up with TRBD1. This CDR3 spans 12 amino acids. Germline lookup yields CDR1 SQVTM and CDR2 ANQGSEA. V was clipped by 6 bases and J by 5 bases; unmatched bases: 5. The CDR3, as DNA: TGCAGCGTAGAGGACAGGGATTATGGCTACACCTTC. As protein: CSVEDRDYGYTF.

This clone was observed once. V is TRBV23-1 and J is TRBJ1-2; 8 nucleotides line up with TRBD1. TRBV23-1 is labeled an ORF, and its function is uncertain. CDR3 length: 18 amino acids. With V trimmed by 0 bases and J by 3 bases, 12 bases remained unmatched. The CDR3 nucleotides are TGCGCCAGCAGTCAATCTTGGACAGGGTTTGGTCCTGACTATGGCTACACCTTC. Translated: CASSQSWTGFGPDYGYTF.

The CDR3 DNA reads TGCGCCAGCAGCAGCGCCCAAAGCACAGATACGCAGTATTTT. Translated, it gives CASSSAQSTDTQYF. The rearrangement uses TRBV5-1 and TRBJ2-3, with unresolved D. This CDR3 region has 14 residues. V was clipped by 4 bases and J by 0 bases, with 9 bases between them. Looked up from germline, CDR1 is SGHRS and CDR2 is YFSETQ.

The chain carries TRBV10-3 and TRBJ2-5, with D perhaps TRBD2 (5 bases). In germline, CDR1 is ENHRY, CDR2 SYGVKD. The CDR3 consists of 14 residues. Trimming removed 3 bases from V and 2 bases from J, with 10 bases in between. The CDR3 loop is CAISERGSQETQYF. CDR3 sequence (DNA): TGTGCCATCAGTGAACGGGGTAGTCAAGAGACCCAGTACTTC.

The V and J genes are TRBV4-1 and TRBJ2-1; TRBD2 matches 14 bases. The CDR3 covers 19 residues. Germline CDR1 is MGHRA and CDR2 is YSYEKL. The V gene end was trimmed by 7 bases and the J gene end by 5 bases; junction bases not matched to a gene: 16. In DNA, the CDR3 is TGCGCCAGCACGAACCGGGGGACTAGCGGGGGAAATTATGACAATGAGCAGTTCTTC. Protein sequence: CASTNRGTSGGNYDNEQFF.

This chain connects TRBV30 to TRBJ1-5, with TRBD1 identical over 7 bases. CDR3 size: 16 residues. Germline trimming cut 2 bases from V and 0 bases from J; bases unmatched to any gene: 7. Germline loops: CDR1 GTSNPN, CDR2 SVGIG (reference sequence). CDR3 DNA sequence: TGTGCCTGGAGTTCCTTTGGGACAGCTAGCAATCAGCCCCAGCATTTT. Its translation: CAWSSFGTASNQPQHF.

The chain joins TRBV2 to TRBJ1-5; 9 bases align to TRBD1. Germline CDR1 SNHLY, CDR2 FYNNEI. The J segment lost 4 bases and the V segment lost 4 bases, leaving 2 bases of the junction unmatched. There are 14 residues in the CDR3. Here the CDR3 DNA reads TGTGCCAGCAGTGGAGGACAGGGGAATCAGCCCCAGCATTTT. Encoded protein: CASSGGQGNQPQHF.

This clone has more than one count but fewer than ten. Written as DNA, the CDR3 is TGTGCCAGCAGTGACCGGGACAGGGGGAGTCCGGAAGCTTTCTTT. The encoded protein is CASSDRDRGSPEAFF. The rearrangement joins TRBV2 to TRBJ1-1; TRBD1 aligns across 11 bases. Germline V gives CDR1 SNHLY, CDR2 FYNNEI. This CDR3 has 15 residues. Trimming at V came to 3 bases and at J to 8 bases, leaving 8 bases not matched to a gene.

J is TRBJ1-2 and V is TRBV19; TRBD1 might be the D (6 bases). The CDR3 is made up of 15 amino acids. Germline V lookup: CDR1 LNHDA, CDR2 SQIVND (reference sequence). The ends were cut back, 5 bases at V and 0 bases at J, with 13 bases in the middle. The CDR3 region is CASSPGTNTNYGYTF. The CDR3 DNA sequence: TGTGCCAGTAGTCCGGGGACAAACACTAACTATGGCTACACCTTC.

This clone was recorded at least ten times. The V call is TRBV27, the J call TRBJ2-7, with 11 positions matching TRBD1. The germline CDR1 and CDR2 sequences are MNHEY and SMNVEV (reference sequence). This CDR3 comprises 15 residues. V gave up 5 bases and J gave up 2 bases; unmatched junction bases: 5. CDR3 nucleotide sequence: TGTGCCAGCAGTCCTGCGGGACAGGGGGCCTACGAGCAGTACTTC. Protein product: CASSPAGQGAYEQYF.

Worth noting for this clone: This CDR3 is also generated by other DNA sequences in the sample. This chain uses TRBV28 with TRBJ1-2; unclear D gene. The CDR3 covers 12 residues. The V and J ends lost 3 bases and 3 bases respectively, with 5 bases between them. Germline V gene data show CDR1 as MDHEN and CDR2 as SYDVKM. CDR3 sequence: CASSFSDYGYTF. DNA of the CDR3: TGTGCCAGCAGTTTCTCTGACTATGGCTACACCTTC.

The gene calls are TRBV5-1 and TRBJ1-4; D perhaps matches TRBD1 (5 bases). Per the germline V gene, CDR1 is SGHRS and CDR2 is YFSETQ. The CDR3 covers 15 residues. Trimming took off 4 bases at V and 7 bases at J, with 17 bases between the two ends. The CDR3 coding sequence is TGCGCCAGCAGCCTCGGGACTCAGAGGGGTGAAAAACTGTTTTTT. Translated, it gives CASSLGTQRGEKLFF.

The chain uses TRBV4-1 and TRBJ2-5; no definite D call. Germline V gene sequence: CDR1 MGHRA, CDR2 YSYEKL. V was pared by 1 base and J by 1 base, with 4 bases between. This CDR3 spans 13 amino acids. CDR3 nucleotides: TGCGCCAGCAGCCAAGGGGCCCAAGAGACCCAGTACTTC. Protein product: CASSQGAQETQYF.